This T cell receptor (beta chain) was recorded in a study of blood T cell repertoires in COVID-19. Study-wide background: The cDNA or gDNA used as material had been derived from T cells, B-cell-depleted T cells, or PBMCs.

Method: immunoSEQ multiplex PCR; TCRdb's copy keeps in-frame clones and lacks some. The sample yields about 140,000 clones, 84% seen once. Germline V gene sequence: CDR1 MRHNA, CDR2 SNTAGT. The germline V and J ends were trimmed by 0 bases and 0 bases, with 7 bases remaining between them. The CDR3 extends over 15 amino acids. This clone was seen a few times. Material: PBMCs or T cells enriched from blood (not recorded which). The sequence was collected from a woman under 30 who had been exposed to COVID-19. This chain joins TRBV6-4 and TRBJ2-3, with D possibly being TRBD2 (5 bases). CDR3 sequence (DNA): TGTGCCAGCAGTGACTCGCGGACTAGCACAGATACGCAGTATTTT. This codes for CASSDSRTSTDTQYF.